This T cell receptor (beta chain) is drawn from a study of post-analysis software for immune sequencing data (dated by TCRdb to 2013 to 2016). Looking at the study overall: Relapsing-remitting, secondary progressive and progressive-relapsing multiple sclerosis were recorded as disease courses, and subtype annotation was lacking for some patients. The patient repertoires were set against 10 or so previously published healthy control repertoires from donors whose ages ranged from roughly 6 to 27 years. A subset of samples was prepared in parallel using single-end sample barcoding, then pooled and co-amplified after Illumina adapter ligation. What the study reported, not specific to this receptor: Significantly lower normalized Chao1 diversity was found in multiple sclerosis patients than in controls, suggesting substantial peripheral T-cell clonal expansion. Patients showed significantly higher frequencies than controls for a handful of TRBV segments, among them TRBV5-6, TRBV5-1 and TRBV20-1. Direct clustering with F measure showed strong co-clustering of samples prepared in the same batch, prompting a batch-effect correction. The control group was slightly older than the multiple sclerosis patient group.

To demonstrate the VDJtools post-analysis software, the study profiled TCR beta repertoires from the peripheral blood of about 13 young patients with multiple sclerosis. The patients with multiple sclerosis were children and adolescents between about 6 and 15 years of age. This clonotype was observed a handful of times. Which antigen it targets is not known. The junction does not match germline at one end; this may be a read error. Library generation was performed with PCR. The data were produced on an Illumina HiSeq 2500. To reduce PCR and sequencing biases, unique molecular identifiers were built into the TCR beta cDNA libraries. Per 1 to 10 million input T cells, around 500,000 cDNA molecules were obtained, such that each molecule approximated one T cell. The patient libraries were prepared and sequenced using the same protocol as the earlier healthy control dataset. Within a given batch, samples were prepared together, multiplexed and sequenced on the same HiSeq lane. Per the authors' processing: Raw barcoded reads were processed with MIGEC, discarding single-read molecular identifier groups before consensus assembly and CDR3 extraction. Clonotype tables were post-analysed with VDJtools, normalizing diversity by down-sampling all datasets to the smallest sample size. In repertoire overlap clustering, CDR3 amino acid sequences, but not nucleotide sequences, were matched to correct batch-related cross-sample contamination. TCRdb trimmed public reads at Q25 via fastp, called clones via MiXCR and kept in-frame beta chains. Each CDR3 protein gets just one entry, which takes the most common genes and DNA from the rows behind it. TCRdb's processing, not the authors' own work, is the source of the V and J calls. The sample table shows 380,000 or so distinct CDR3 sequences, and roughly 35% are seen once. The ten top clones hold around 15% of the sample.

CDR1 and CDR2 were assigned from the germline V gene as MNHEY and SVGAGI. There are 14 amino acids in the CDR3, from cysteine to phenylalanine inclusive. Just the 42-base CDR3 DNA is kept, in frame starting at base 1. The receptor was derived from a girl aged 5-17 years with multiple sclerosis. The sequenced sample was blood. The chain is made from TRBV6-5 and TRBJ2-7; 8 central nucleotides agree with TRBD1. The CDR3 protein: CASSLRQGYYERYF. In nucleotides, the sequence is TGTGCCAGCAGTTTGAGACAGGGGTACTACGAGCGGTACTTC.